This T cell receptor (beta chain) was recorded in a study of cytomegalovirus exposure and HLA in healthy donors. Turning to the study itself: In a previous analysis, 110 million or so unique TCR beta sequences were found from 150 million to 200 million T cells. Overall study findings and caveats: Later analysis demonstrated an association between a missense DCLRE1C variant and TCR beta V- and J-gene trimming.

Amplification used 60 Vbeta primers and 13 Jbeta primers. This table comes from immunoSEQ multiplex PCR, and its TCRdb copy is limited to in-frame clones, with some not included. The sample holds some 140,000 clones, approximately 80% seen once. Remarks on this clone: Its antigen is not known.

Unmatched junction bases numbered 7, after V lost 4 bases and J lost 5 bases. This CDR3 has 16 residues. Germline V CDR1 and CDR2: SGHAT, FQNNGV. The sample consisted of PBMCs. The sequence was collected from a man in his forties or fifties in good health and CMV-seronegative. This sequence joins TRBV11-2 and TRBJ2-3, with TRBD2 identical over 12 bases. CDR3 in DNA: TGTGCCAGCAGCTCCCGCCGGGGACTAGCGGGAGATACGCAGTATTTT. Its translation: CASSSRRGLAGDTQYF.